The clone carrying this TCR beta chain showed up just a few times. Its antigen is as yet unknown. The data belong to a study of early T cells in non-severe SARS-CoV-2 infection. Across the study: The authors sequenced bulk RNA from unsorted whole blood, leaving chains unpaired.

Study results and caveats: VDJdb-based matching was biased toward anti-spike CD8 responses and missed private and CD4 specificities.

The length of the CDR3 is 12 residues. Trimming cost V 7 bases and J 2 bases, with 12 bases left between them. Germline V gene lookup returns CDR1 SQVTM and CDR2 ANQGSEA. TCRdb independently ran MiXCR on the 5' RACE reads; one entry per CDR3 protein. The table records under 100,000 distinct CDR3 sequences, roughly 11% of them present only once. The gene calls are TRBV29-1 and TRBJ2-7, with D possibly TRBD2 on 5 matching bases. Input material: whole blood. The clonotype was recovered from an adult who was a healthcare worker with PCR-confirmed SARS-CoV-2 infection or an uninfected control (not recorded which). This chain's CDR3 is CSAGREAYEQYF. CDR3 sequence (DNA): TGCAGCGCTGGACGGGAAGCCTACGAGCAGTACTTC.